A single sample is the source of the 15 T cell receptor beta chains below, sequenced in a study of T cells in Graves' hyperthyroidism and ophthalmopathy. There were TCR beta CDR3 regions amplified from RNA transcripts. Initially, a first-round RT-PCR of the TCR CDR3 employed the HTBI primer set. TCRdb reanalysed the multiplex PCR reads using MiXCR and keeps one entry per CDR3 protein. The table includes 500,000 to 650,000 distinct CDR3 sequences, over 35% detected once. Sequenced: peripheral blood or thyroid tissue (not recorded which). The receptors here all came from an adult woman with Graves' disease, either hyperthyroidism or ophthalmopathy (not recorded which).

Concerning this clonotype: This could be a read error, since a much larger clone is one nucleotide away. CDR3 loop: CASGTGTEAFF. In DNA form, the CDR3 reads TGTGCCAGCGGGACAGGCACTGAAGCTTTCTTT. This chain links TRBV7-9 with TRBJ1-1; 8 nucleotides agree with TRBD1. The germline V gene has CDR1 SEHNR and CDR2 FQNEAQ (reference sequence). J gave up 4 bases and V 8 bases, and 0 bases lay outside the gene matches. The CDR3 runs to 11 residues. The complete variable domain, with remaining parts taken from reference TRBV7-9 and TRBJ1-1, reads DTGVSQNPRHKITKRGQNVTFRCDPISEHNRLYWYRQTLGQGPEFLTYFQNEAQLEKSRLLSDRFSAERPKGSFSTLEIQRTEQGDSAMYLCASGTGTEAFFGQGTRLTVV.

The table lists this clonotype with a few counts. V and J are TRBV25-1 and TRBJ2-5; 10 bases line up with TRBD2. CDR3 length equals 15 residues. V lost 6 bases and J lost 5; bases outside the gene matches: 9. CDR1 is MGHDK and CDR2 is SYGVNS in the germline V gene. CDR3 region: CASSVSGRAVETQYF. CDR3 bases: TGTGCCAGCAGCGTAAGCGGGAGGGCCGTCGAGACCCAGTACTTC.

The chain uses TRBV7-6 and TRBJ1-2, with TRBD1 matching over 8 bases. This CDR3 region has 14 residues. V lost 5 bases and J lost 4; bases outside the gene matches: 6. CDR1 SGHVS and CDR2 FNYEAQ come from the germline V gene. The CDR3 bases are TGTGCCAGCAGCGACACTACAGGGGGCTATGGCTACACCTTC. Translation: CASSDTTGGYGYTF.

The sample holds many counts of this clonotype. The rearrangement links TRBV4-1 to TRBJ1-1; 8 positions match TRBD1. CDR3 size: 15 residues. The germline gives CDR1 MGHRA, CDR2 YSYEKL. V trimming: 4 bases; J trimming: 3 bases; junction bases outside the gene matches: 7. The CDR3, as DNA: TGCGCCAGCAGCCGTACTTCACAGGGGGACACTGAAGCTTTCTTT. This codes for CASSRTSQGDTEAFF.

The rearrangement joins TRBV20-1 to TRBJ1-1; D may be TRBD1 (6 bases). CDR1 and CDR2 (germline): DFQATT, SNEGSKA (reference sequence). V dropped 0 bases and J dropped 3 bases, with 14 bases sitting between them. The length of the CDR3 is 15 residues. CDR3 DNA: TGCAGTGCTAGAGATTTCGGGACACAGGACACTGAAGCTTTCTTT. It codes for CSARDFGTQDTEAFF.

J is TRBJ2-1 and V is TRBV24-1; TRBD2 is a possible D gene (5 bases). Germline V gene sequence: CDR1 KGHDR, CDR2 SFDVKD. CDR3 length: 14 residues. Trimming removed 3 bases from V and 6 bases from J, with 11 bases in between. The CDR3 DNA is TGTGCCACCAGTGATGGAATGGCGGGCAATGAGCAGTTCTTC. Translated: CATSDGMAGNEQFF.

The chain has TRBV28 and TRBJ2-2; 7 positions match TRBD1. CDR3 size: 15 residues. Germline trimming cut 10 bases from V and 4 bases from J; bases unmatched to any gene: 12. Germline V CDR1 and CDR2: MDHEN, SYDVKM. This CDR3 is CAIPATGMGTGELFF. DNA for the CDR3: TGTGCCATCCCCGCGACAGGGATGGGCACCGGGGAGCTGTTTTTT.

In regard to this clonotype: Compared with germline, one end of the junction differs, possibly owing to a read error. The V and J genes are TRBV15 and TRBJ2-6, with no clear D. The CDR3 sequence is 10 residues long. Germline CDR1 LNHNV, CDR2 YYDKDF (reference sequence). The chain's CDR3 is CATSRNTEAF. The CDR3 DNA sequence: TGTGCCACCAGCCGAAACACTGAAGCTTTC.

This chain joins TRBV20-1 and TRBJ1-1; 7 positions agree with TRBD1. V lost 4 bases to trimming and J lost 3 bases; unmatched junction nucleotides: 11. Germline V lookup: CDR1 DFQATT, CDR2 SNEGSKA (reference sequence). The CDR3 spans 15 residues. CDR3 region: CSATTSGQEDTEAFF. The CDR3 DNA reads as TGCAGTGCTACTACATCAGGACAGGAAGACACTGAAGCTTTCTTT.

The chain joins TRBV7-8 to TRBJ2-1, with TRBD2 matching over 10 bases. With V trimmed by 3 bases and J by 9 bases, 2 bases remained unmatched. The CDR3 loop spans 13 amino acids. Germline V CDR1 and CDR2: SGHVS, FQNEAQ. CDR3 nucleotide sequence: TGTGCCAGCAGCTTCCTAGCGGGAGTTGAGCAGTTCTTC. Protein sequence: CASSFLAGVEQFF.

V gene TRBV2 combines with J gene TRBJ1-5; a weak D match, TRBD1 (6 bases). The germline V gene has CDR1 SNHLY and CDR2 FYNNEI. The CDR3 length is 15 residues. With 4 bases removed from V and 7 bases from J, the gap between germline ends came to 17 bases. In nucleotides, the CDR3 is TGTGCCAGCAGTGGCTCTCGGGGGCCGGGACAGCCCCAGCATTTT. It is translated as CASSGSRGPGQPQHF.

V and J are TRBV10-3 and TRBJ2-7; 7 bases are shared with TRBD2. Germline V CDR1 and CDR2: ENHRY, SYGVKD. V was clipped by 4 bases and J by 11 bases; unmatched bases: 11. This CDR3 region has 13 residues. The CDR3 spells CAISAVYGGGKYF. The CDR3 nucleotides are TGTGCCATCAGTGCTGTGTACGGCGGGGGAAAGTACTTC.

This clonotype came up many times. The CDR3 sequence: CASSYPTGRDETQYF. The DNA for the CDR3 is TGTGCCAGCAGCTATCCAACGGGGCGAGACGAGACCCAGTACTTC. The chain couples TRBV7-9 to TRBJ2-5, with D possibly called TRBD1 or TRBD2 (5 bases each). CDR3 length: 15 residues. Trimming shortened V by 4 bases and J by 5 bases, and 17 bases separated the two germline ends. CDR1 is SEHNR, CDR2 FQNEAQ, per germline (reference sequence).

With respect to this clonotype: Possible read error: a much larger clone is one base away. This chain links TRBV9 with TRBJ2-3, with a possible D match to TRBD1 (6 bases). The CDR3 is made up of 15 amino acids. Germline V lookup: CDR1 SGDLS, CDR2 YYNGEE. The CDR3 DNA follows: TGTGTCAGCAGCGTGAAGTGGGGGCCCACAGATACGCAGTATTTT. Translated, it gives CVSSVKWGPTDTQYF.

The V and J genes are TRBV6-1 and TRBJ1-5; a weak D match, TRBD1 (6 bases). V was cut by 6 bases and J by 7 bases, with 16 bases left in between. The CDR3 has 14 residues. Germline lookup yields CDR1 MNHNS and CDR2 SASEGT. The chain's CDR3 is CASSRGGSPQPQHF. As DNA, the CDR3 is TGTGCCAGCAGCCGAGGGGGGTCACCCCAGCCCCAGCATTTT.